A selection of T cell receptor beta chains follows, all from one sample in a study of a mutant IDH1 vaccine in newly diagnosed glioma. The repertoire was sequenced with immunoSEQ multiplex PCR; TCRdb's copy has only in-frame clones and lacks some. The sample consists of 75,000 to 80,000 clones, about 91% of them appearing once. The antigens of these receptors remain unknown. The sequences come from PBMCs, collected from a glioma patient whose treatment included an IDH1 peptide vaccine. Source of these receptors: a woman between 50 and 59 years old with glioma. Each CDR3 is given with its conserved first and last residue. The D gene is left open where the match is weak.

V	D	CDR3
TRBV27	NA	CASSLIAGGGNQPQHF
TRBV4-2	TRBD1	CASSQVGTGEPYEQYF
TRBV9	TRBD1	CASSPRTGRSSYEQYF
TRBV10-1	NA	CASAKAGNTGELFF
TRBV4-1	NA	CASSPLLVSTDTQYF
TRBV30	NA	CAWSVDGNYGYTF
TRBV9	NA	CASSAGEGDTEAFF
TRBV5-5	NA	CASSFGGLPYYEQYF
TRBV5-1	NA	CASSLGDTNYGYTF
TRBV28	NA	CASFRGTVNTEAFF
TRBV7-3	TRBD1	CASSPQTGSYEQYF
TRBV7-9	TRBD1	CASSPGQGTDTQYF
TRBV2	TRBD1	CASSEEQGHTGELFF
TRBV19	TRBD1	CASSRLRDRGPDTQYF
TRBV5-6	NA	CASSLKGGRVYGYTF
TRBV29-1	NA	CSVEDLGVSYGYTF
TRBV7-9	NA	CASSLASRSYTF
TRBV29-1	NA	CSVELDAGRETQYF
TRBV12-5	TRBD1	CASGLGKTGVSYEQYF
TRBV29-1	NA	CSVEKDTGNTIYF
TRBV7-8	NA	CASSFERGAYEQYF
TRBV4-1	NA	CASSQIYSRLTNEKLFF
TRBV2	TRBD2	CASRAGLAATGELFF
TRBV6-5	NA	CASSGGHLNTEAFF
TRBV6-1	TRBD1	CASNPGQSYEQYF
TRBV5-6	NA	CASSDQGFKGSYEQYF
TRBV6-6	NA	CASSKTWTGELFF
TRBV11-2	TRBD1	CASSLGGQGRIQNIQYF
TRBV2	NA	CASNVDINTEAFF
TRBV5-5	NA	CASSWDQGTNEKLFF
TRBV19	NA	CASSIDLELSGANVLTF
TRBV2	NA	CASSEAWGQVDTQYF
TRBV16	TRBD1	CASSPEGTGGTYGYTF
TRBV6-1	TRBD2	CASGSGTFTDTQYF
TRBV30	TRBD1	CAWKKGGWASGYTF
TRBV21-1	NA	CASSDPFGEEGSYGYTF
TRBV6-5	NA	CASSYGSRGYTF
TRBV19	NA	CASSIDRGDEQYF
TRBV28	TRBD1	CASSSPLQGWTEAFF
TRBV6-5	NA	CATWESNTEAFF